These T cell receptor beta chains were read from a single sample in a study of shared clonotypes between healthy human individuals. Some clones are missing from TCRdb's copy, which holds only in-frame ones; the method was immunoSEQ multiplex PCR. The sample shows some 2,400,000 clones, 95% of them seen only once. The specimen was naive CD4+ T cells sorted from blood. Receptors originate from a man aged 18 to 30 in good health. Both conserved end residues are part of each CDR3. A D gene is named only where the DNA matches it firmly. Rows give clone size only sometimes, using once, few, many, or a class for an expanded clone.

d_call | clone_size | j_call | v_call | cdr3_nt | cdr3_aa
NA | NA | TRBJ1-2 | TRBV5-6 | TGTGCCAGCAGCTTGGTAAGCCGGGACACAGCTAACTATGGCTACACCTTC | CASSLVSRDTANYGYTF
TRBD1 | NA | TRBJ2-3 | TRBV6-5 | TGTGCCAGCAGCCTGGGACAGAGTACGCAGTATTTT | CASSLGQSTQYF
TRBD1 | NA | TRBJ1-5 | TRBV2 | TGTGCCAGCAGAAAACAGGGGGCGGCGCAGCCCCAGCATTTT | CASRKQGAAQPQHF
NA | once | TRBJ2-7 | TRBV4-2 | TGTGCCAGCAGCCCGCCCGGGACGGCCGGGGTCTACGAGCAGTACTTC | CASSPPGTAGVYEQYF
TRBD1 | once | TRBJ1-4 | TRBV5-1 | TGCGCCAGCAGCTGGGACAGAACTAATGAAAAACTGTTTTTT | CASSWDRTNEKLFF
TRBD1 | NA | TRBJ2-6 | TRBV6-6 | TGTGCCAGCAGTTACTCGAGGACAGGGGACCTCAACGTCCTGACTTTC | CASSYSRTGDLNVLTF
NA | NA | TRBJ1-1 | TRBV4-2 | TGTGCCAGCAGCCAATTGACCGGGGGCTCGGTGGGGAGGATGAACACTGAAGCTTTCTTT | CASSQLTGGSVGRMNTEAFF
NA | NA | TRBJ2-1 | TRBV12-5 | TGTGCTAGTGGTTTGGGGGGGTATTGGGAATCCAATGAGCAGTTCTTC | CASGLGGYWESNEQFF
TRBD2 | NA | TRBJ2-2 | TRBV6-6 | TGTGCCAGCAACCTCTTAGCGGGGGACACCGGGGAGCTGTTTTTT | CASNLLAGDTGELFF
NA | NA | TRBJ2-7 | TRBV11-2 | TGTGCCAGCAGCCGCGGGTCTGGGGCGGGGGAGCAGTACTTC | CASSRGSGAGEQYF
NA | NA | TRBJ1-1 | TRBV6-4 | TGTGCCAGCAGTGAGGCGAGGAACACTGAAGCTTTCTTT | CASSEARNTEAFF
NA | NA | TRBJ2-7 | TRBV4-1 | TGCGCCAGCAGCCAAGATCTTACAGACTTCTACGAGCAGTACTTC | CASSQDLTDFYEQYF
TRBD2 | NA | TRBJ2-1 | TRBV6-4 | TGTGCCAGCAGTGACCGGGGGGGAAAGGTGAATGAGCAGTTCTTC | CASSDRGGKVNEQFF
TRBD1 | NA | TRBJ2-7 | TRBV7-2 | TGTGCCAGCAGCCAGGGGGTAAGGGAGCAGTACTTC | CASSQGVREQYF
NA | NA | TRBJ1-2 | TRBV5-4 | TGTGCCAGCAGCTTGGGACAGGATGAGCGCTATGGCTACACCTTC | CASSLGQDERYGYTF
TRBD1 | NA | TRBJ1-2 | TRBV7-9 | TGTGCCAGCAGCTTAGAGAACAGGGGTGGCTACACCTTC | CASSLENRGGYTF
NA | NA | TRBJ2-7 | TRBV10-1 | TGCGCCAGCAGTCCCGGGACGGAGGGAGAGCAGTACTTC | CASSPGTEGEQYF
NA | NA | TRBJ1-1 | TRBV6-4 | TGTGCCAGGGATACGGACCTGAACACTGAAGCTTTCTTT | CARDTDLNTEAFF
TRBD1 | NA | TRBJ1-2 | TRBV18 | TGTGCCAGCTCATTCTTACAGGGGGCTGATGGCTACACCTTC | CASSFLQGADGYTF
NA | NA | TRBJ2-1 | TRBV5-1 | TGCGCCAGCAGCTTGGAGAGTGAGCAGTTCTTC | CASSLESEQFF
NA | once | TRBJ1-5 | TRBV6-5 | TGTGCCAGCACCCAAGCTCAGGGTAGCAATCAGCCCCAGCATTTT | CASTQAQGSNQPQHF
NA | NA | TRBJ2-1 | TRBV2 | TGTGCCAGCACGAGACAGGACTACAATGAGCAGTTCTTC | CASTRQDYNEQFF
TRBD1 | NA | TRBJ1-1 | TRBV30 | TGTGCCTGGAGTGTACTGGGCAGGGGGACTGAAGCTTTCTTT | CAWSVLGRGTEAFF
NA | NA | TRBJ1-1 | TRBV13 | TGTGCCAGCAGCCCTCTAGCCAGTTTGAACACTGAAGCTTTCTTT | CASSPLASLNTEAFF